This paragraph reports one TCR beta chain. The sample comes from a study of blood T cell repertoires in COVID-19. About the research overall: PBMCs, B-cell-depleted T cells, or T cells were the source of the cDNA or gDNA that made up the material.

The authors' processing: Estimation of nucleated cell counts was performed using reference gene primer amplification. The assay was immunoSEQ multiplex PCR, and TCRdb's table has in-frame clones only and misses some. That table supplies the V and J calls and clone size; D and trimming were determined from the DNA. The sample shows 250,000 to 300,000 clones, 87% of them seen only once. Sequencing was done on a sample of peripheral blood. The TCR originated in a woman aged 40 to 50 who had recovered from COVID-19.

In DNA form, the CDR3 reads TGCGCCAGCAGCCAAGGGGGGGACGGCCCGGCGCGTGAAAAACTGTTTTTT. Residues: CASSQGGDGPAREKLFF. The V gene is TRBV4-3, the J gene TRBJ1-4; TRBD1 might be the D (5 bases). V was trimmed by 1 base and J by 7 bases, leaving 19 bases between them. CDR3 length equals 17 residues. The germline V gene has CDR1 LGHNA and CDR2 YSLEER.